Shown below are 9 T cell receptor beta chains from a single sample sequenced in a study of identifying expanded T cells in peripheral blood. The data were produced by immunoSEQ multiplex PCR, yet TCRdb's version contains in-frame clones alone and is incomplete. The sample yields about 100,000 clones, around 89% seen once. Sequencing was performed on blood. The receptors were sampled from a person aged 18 to 70 in good health.

The chain joins TRBV4-2 to TRBJ2-2; D not certain. Trimming removed 1 base from V and 5 bases from J, with 17 bases in between. There are 17 residues in the CDR3. CDR1 and CDR2 (germline): LGHNA, YNFKEQ. Here the CDR3 DNA reads TGTGCCAGCAGCCAAGGAGCGCAGGTCGATGGGACCGGGGAGCTGTTTTTT. The encoded protein is CASSQGAQVDGTGELFF.

The DNA of the CDR3 is TGTGCCAGTAGTGCGGGACAGGGGGCCGAGCAGTACTTC. Amino acids: CASSAGQGAEQYF. This chain joins TRBV19 and TRBJ2-7; 12 bases fit TRBD1. V lost 5 bases and J lost 6; bases outside the gene matches: 2. Germline CDR1 is LNHDA and CDR2 is SQIVND (reference sequence). The CDR3 is made up of 13 amino acids.

This chain links TRBV23-1 with TRBJ2-7; the match to TRBD1 covers 7 bases. TRBV23-1 is noted as an ORF with a role that remains uncertain. The CDR3 consists of 16 residues. V was clipped by 0 bases and J by 3 bases; unmatched bases: 8. In DNA, the CDR3 is TGCGCCAGCAGTCAATCCGAGGGCAGGGGGAACTACGAGCAGTACTTC. Translation gives CASSQSEGRGNYEQYF.

V and J are TRBV6-5 and TRBJ1-2, with a tentative D call TRBD1 (6 bases). The CDR3 length is 12 residues. V was clipped by 7 bases and J by 2 bases, with 8 bases between them. Per germline, CDR1 MNHEY and CDR2 SVGAGI. Here the CDR3 DNA reads TGTGCCAGCACCACAGGGAACTATGGCTACACCTTC. Translated: CASTTGNYGYTF.

V is TRBV11-2 and J is TRBJ2-5; D might be TRBD2 (5 bases). The CDR3 covers 13 residues. Trimming stripped 7 bases from V and 1 base from J, with 10 bases between. Germline CDR1 is SGHAT and CDR2 is FQNNGV. Here the CDR3 DNA reads TGTGCCAGCACCACGGGGTCCCAAGAGACCCAGTACTTC. Amino acids: CASTTGSQETQYF.

This clone was seen a single time. V and J are TRBV4-1 and TRBJ1-6; D gene unclear. The CDR3 spans 16 residues. Trimming stripped 1 base from V and 7 bases from J, with 14 bases between. Germline V gives CDR1 MGHRA, CDR2 YSYEKL. CDR3 in DNA: TGCGCCAGCAGCCAAGCAGGAGGACGGGAAAATTCACCCCTCCACTTT. Residues: CASSQAGGRENSPLHF.

The chain uses TRBV9 and TRBJ2-2, with 8 bases fitting TRBD1. Germline CDR1 and CDR2: SGDLS and YYNGEE. J lost 5 bases, V lost 3 bases, and 9 bases had no gene match. CDR3 length: 16 residues. The chain's CDR3 is CASSAGGRTGTGELFF. CDR3 nucleotide sequence: TGTGCCAGCAGCGCAGGGGGCCGGACAGGGACCGGGGAGCTGTTTTTT.

The chain uses TRBV7-9 and TRBJ2-1; D is unclear. Trimming took off 7 bases at V and 10 bases at J, with 23 bases between the two ends. The CDR3 runs to 15 residues. CDR1 is SEHNR and CDR2 is FQNEAQ in the germline V gene (reference sequence). The CDR3 here is CASILVMGTQNEQFF. The DNA of the CDR3 is TGTGCCAGCATTCTAGTCATGGGAACGCAGAACGAGCAGTTCTTC. The entire variable domain, with the rest obtained from reference TRBV7-9 and TRBJ2-1, is as follows: DTGVSQNPRHKITKRGQNVTFRCDPISEHNRLYWYRQTLGQGPEFLTYFQNEAQLEKSRLLSDRFSAERPKGSFSTLEIQRTEQGDSAMYLCASILVMGTQNEQFFGPGTRLTVL.

The rearrangement joins TRBV7-9 to TRBJ2-5; D remains unclear. Matching the DNA end better, TRBJ2-7 makes the J call doubtful. From germline, CDR1 is SEHNR and CDR2 FQNEAQ (reference sequence). The CDR3 extends over 16 amino acids. The DNA of the CDR3 is TGTGCCAGCAGCTTAGCAGACTGGACCCGACCCTACGAGCAGTACTTC. Residues: CASSLADWTRPYEQYF.